These 6 T cell receptor beta chains were all obtained from the same sample, sequenced in a study of blood T cell repertoires in COVID-19 (dated by TCRdb to 2019 to 2021). Library construction relied on the immunoSEQ multiplex PCR assay. Sourced from immuneACCESS, this table was stored by TCRdb with only in-frame sequences that have V and J called. A share of the clones is absent; for the studies checked, an unresolved V gene accounts for under half, and the remainder has no known explanation. The sample data list 70,000 to 95,000 clones, and 70% to 90% of these were observed just once. About 18% of the sample is in the top ten clones. Sequenced input: peripheral blood. The receptors come from an elderly man with active or convalescent COVID-19.

J is TRBJ1-1 and V is TRBV7-2; D is unclear. Trimming took off 5 bases at V and 0 bases at J, with 13 bases between the two ends. Germline V CDR1 and CDR2: SGHTA, FQGNSA. The CDR3 has 15 residues. The CDR3 DNA sequence: TGTGCCAGCAGCGCCTTGGCCCTTCTGAACACTGAAGCTTTCTTT. Amino acids: CASSALALLNTEAFF.

The V call is TRBV4-1, the J call TRBJ2-3; no reliable D call. This CDR3 spans 15 amino acids. The germline V and J ends were trimmed by 0 bases and 4 bases, with 11 bases remaining between them. The germline CDR1 and CDR2 sequences are MGHRA and YSYEKL. DNA for the CDR3: TGCGCCAGCAGCCAAGATCCGCATGCGGCAGATACGCAGTATTTT. Protein: CASSQDPHAADTQYF.

The rearrangement uses TRBV28 and TRBJ1-1; D gene ambiguous. The CDR3 is made up of 11 amino acids. Germline lookup yields CDR1 MDHEN and CDR2 SYDVKM. The V end was cut by 3 bases, the J end by 6 bases, with 5 bases between. The CDR3 DNA reads TGTGCCAGCAGTTTTTTCGCTGAAGCTTTCTTT. This codes for CASSFFAEAFF.

The V call is TRBV11-2, the J call TRBJ2-1; 8 bases fit TRBD2. The germline CDR1 and CDR2 sequences are SGHAT and FQNNGV. J was trimmed by 2 bases and V by 2 bases; bases with no gene match: 5. The CDR3 covers 16 residues. DNA for the CDR3: TGTGCCAGCAGCTTACAAGCGGGGGCTCCCTACAATGAGCAGTTCTTC. Amino acids: CASSLQAGAPYNEQFF.

This chain connects TRBV7-2 to TRBJ1-4; D might be TRBD1 (5 bases). The CDR3 consists of 15 residues. V lost 2 bases, J lost 8 bases, and 15 bases lay in between. The germline gives CDR1 SGHTA, CDR2 FQGNSA. The CDR3 nucleotides read TGTGCCAGCAGCTTACTGCTGGGAGGGACCGAAAAACTGTTTTTT. Translation: CASSLLLGGTEKLFF.

The V call is TRBV7-8, the J call TRBJ1-1; 7 bases are a match to TRBD1. The CDR3 length is 16 residues. Germline V gene lookup returns CDR1 SGHVS and CDR2 FQNEAQ. V lost 5 bases and J lost 0; bases outside the gene matches: 9. The CDR3: CASSPRDRSMNTEAFF. CDR3 DNA sequence: TGTGCCAGCAGCCCCCGGGACAGATCCATGAACACTGAAGCTTTCTTT.